The rows below give T cell receptor beta chains drawn from one sample of a study of memory CD4+ T cells and cytomegalovirus serostatus. Data came from immunoSEQ multiplex PCR; TCRdb stores just in-frame clones and leaves some out. The data show about 50,000 clones, about 80% seen once. Input material: memory CD4+ T cells from blood. These TCRs come from an adult in good health and CMV-seronegative. The CDR3 runs from the conserved cysteine through the conserved F or W. The order of the fields is clone size, D gene, V gene, J gene, CDR3 DNA, CDR3 protein. The D gene is left open where the match is weak. For some rows the clone size is stated as once, few or many, or as a class when expanded; others skip it.

abundance: NA; d_gene: TRBD1; v_gene: TRBV25-1; j_gene: TRBJ1-4; CDR3nt: TGTGCCAGCAGTGAAGGAGTTACAGGGGAAGGGAATGAAAAACTGTTTTTT; CDR3aa: CASSEGVTGEGNEKLFF
abundance: NA; d_gene: NA; v_gene: TRBV5-5; j_gene: TRBJ2-5; CDR3nt: TGTGCCAGCAGCCGCGCTGGACGGCAGCAAGAGACCCAGTACTTC; CDR3aa: CASSRAGRQQETQYF
abundance: NA; d_gene: NA; v_gene: TRBV5-1; j_gene: TRBJ2-2; CDR3nt: TGCGCCAGCAGCTTGGAGGGCAGGGGACACACCGGGGAGCTGTTTTTT; CDR3aa: CASSLEGRGHTGELFF
abundance: once; d_gene: NA; v_gene: TRBV5-1; j_gene: TRBJ2-5; CDR3nt: TGCGCCAGCAGCTTGAGGGCAACCTCGCGGGAGACCCAGTACTTC; CDR3aa: CASSLRATSRETQYF
abundance: once; d_gene: NA; v_gene: TRBV7-2; j_gene: TRBJ2-4; CDR3nt: TGTGCCAGCAGTCCCCAGGTCTCAAAAAACATTCAGTACTTC; CDR3aa: CASSPQVSKNIQYF
abundance: NA; d_gene: NA; v_gene: TRBV6-5; j_gene: TRBJ1-5; CDR3nt: TGTGCCAGCAGTTCGACAGATAATCAGCCCCAGCATTTT; CDR3aa: CASSSTDNQPQHF
abundance: NA; d_gene: NA; v_gene: TRBV15; j_gene: TRBJ1-2; CDR3nt: TGTGCCACCAGCAGAGGGTTTGGTGGCTACACCTTC; CDR3aa: CATSRGFGGYTF
abundance: NA; d_gene: TRBD1; v_gene: TRBV28; j_gene: TRBJ1-2; CDR3nt: TGTGCCAGCAGTGTGGGACAGTTCGCAACTTATGGCTACACCTTC; CDR3aa: CASSVGQFATYGYTF
abundance: once; d_gene: NA; v_gene: TRBV6-6; j_gene: TRBJ2-5; CDR3nt: TGTGCCAGCAGTTACCGGGAGACCCAGTACTTC; CDR3aa: CASSYRETQYF
abundance: NA; d_gene: TRBD2; v_gene: TRBV5-8; j_gene: TRBJ2-5; CDR3nt: TGTGCCAGCAGTCACTCCGGGACTAGCCAGGAGACCCAGTACTTC; CDR3aa: CASSHSGTSQETQYF
abundance: NA; d_gene: TRBD1; v_gene: TRBV5-1; j_gene: TRBJ2-3; CDR3nt: TGCGCCAGCAGCTTGCAGGGGGTGGGGGGCACAGATACGCAGTATTTT; CDR3aa: CASSLQGVGGTDTQYF
abundance: NA; d_gene: NA; v_gene: TRBV30; j_gene: TRBJ2-3; CDR3nt: TGTGCCTGGAGTCAGGGGGGTGGAACAGATACGCAGTATTTT; CDR3aa: CAWSQGGGTDTQYF
abundance: NA; d_gene: TRBD1; v_gene: TRBV6-1; j_gene: TRBJ1-2; CDR3nt: TGTGCCAGCAGTGAAATGAGGACAGGGCTGGACTATGGCTACACCTTC; CDR3aa: CASSEMRTGLDYGYTF
abundance: NA; d_gene: NA; v_gene: TRBV5-6; j_gene: TRBJ2-7; CDR3nt: TGTGCCAGCAGCTTACTAGACAGTTACGAGCAGTACTTC; CDR3aa: CASSLLDSYEQYF
abundance: NA; d_gene: TRBD1; v_gene: TRBV30; j_gene: TRBJ1-5; CDR3nt: TGTGCCTGGAGCGCCTTGGGACAGTCTCAGCCCCAGCATTTT; CDR3aa: CAWSALGQSQPQHF
abundance: NA; d_gene: TRBD1; v_gene: TRBV19; j_gene: TRBJ2-7; CDR3nt: TGTGCCAGTAGTTGGCAGGGGGTTAATTCTTTCGAGCAGTACTTC; CDR3aa: CASSWQGVNSFEQYF
abundance: NA; d_gene: NA; v_gene: TRBV29-1; j_gene: TRBJ2-7; CDR3nt: TGCAGCGTTCTGACAGGTTACGAGCAGTACTTC; CDR3aa: CSVLTGYEQYF
abundance: NA; d_gene: TRBD1; v_gene: TRBV6-6; j_gene: TRBJ2-7; CDR3nt: TGTGCCAGCAGACACTTTGGGACAGGGTACGAGCAGTACTTC; CDR3aa: CASRHFGTGYEQYF
abundance: NA; d_gene: TRBD2; v_gene: TRBV7-3; j_gene: TRBJ2-2; CDR3nt: TGTGCCAGCGGAGTAGCGGGGGCCGGGGAGCTGTTTTTT; CDR3aa: CASGVAGAGELFF
abundance: NA; d_gene: NA; v_gene: TRBV19; j_gene: TRBJ1-5; CDR3nt: TGTGCCAGTAGCCCTCCTCTTAGACAGATGTATCAGCCCCAGCATTTT; CDR3aa: CASSPPLRQMYQPQHF
abundance: NA; d_gene: NA; v_gene: TRBV5-1; j_gene: TRBJ1-1; CDR3nt: TGCGCCAGCAGCTGGGACGGATATGAAGCTTTCTTT; CDR3aa: CASSWDGYEAFF
abundance: NA; d_gene: NA; v_gene: TRBV28; j_gene: TRBJ1-2; CDR3nt: TGTGCCAGCAGTCCTCGGACTACCAACTATGGCTACACCTTC; CDR3aa: CASSPRTTNYGYTF
abundance: NA; d_gene: NA; v_gene: TRBV5-6; j_gene: TRBJ2-2; CDR3nt: TGTGCCAGCAGCAAAAGGTCGCAGGGGCCCACCGGGGAGCTGTTTTTT; CDR3aa: CASSKRSQGPTGELFF
abundance: NA; d_gene: NA; v_gene: TRBV9; j_gene: TRBJ1-4; CDR3nt: TGTGCCAGCAGCGGGGGGGCAGGAGGAGAAAAACTGTTTTTT; CDR3aa: CASSGGAGGEKLFF
abundance: once; d_gene: NA; v_gene: TRBV11-2; j_gene: TRBJ2-5; CDR3nt: TGTGCCAGCAGCCCTAACAGGGTCGGGGGGGAGACCCAGTACTTC; CDR3aa: CASSPNRVGGETQYF
abundance: few; d_gene: NA; v_gene: TRBV19; j_gene: TRBJ1-2; CDR3nt: TGTGCCAGTAGTATAACAGGGAGAATCGGCTACACCTTC; CDR3aa: CASSITGRIGYTF
abundance: NA; d_gene: NA; v_gene: TRBV27; j_gene: TRBJ1-6; CDR3nt: TGTGCCAGCAGTTTATTAGGAAGGGGTAGGAATAATTCACCCCTCCACTTT; CDR3aa: CASSLLGRGRNNSPLHF
abundance: NA; d_gene: NA; v_gene: TRBV9; j_gene: TRBJ2-5; CDR3nt: TGTGCCAGCAGCGTAGCAGAGACCCAGTACTTC; CDR3aa: CASSVAETQYF
abundance: NA; d_gene: TRBD1; v_gene: TRBV7-6; j_gene: TRBJ2-7; CDR3nt: TGTGCCAGCGTCCCGGGACAGGGGGCCTCCTACGAGCAGTACTTC; CDR3aa: CASVPGQGASYEQYF
abundance: NA; d_gene: TRBD1; v_gene: TRBV7-9; j_gene: TRBJ1-1; CDR3nt: TGTGCCAGCAGCCCTTCAGGGGGCGCGAGGTCTAGTGAAGCTTTCTTT; CDR3aa: CASSPSGGARSSEAFF
abundance: few; d_gene: NA; v_gene: TRBV7-6; j_gene: TRBJ2-5; CDR3nt: TGTGCCAGCAGCTTAGGTTGGACAGTCCAAGAGACCCAGTACTTC; CDR3aa: CASSLGWTVQETQYF
abundance: NA; d_gene: NA; v_gene: TRBV7-2; j_gene: TRBJ1-2; CDR3nt: TGTGCCAGCAGCTTAGATCGGGGGTCGAACTATGGCTACACCTTC; CDR3aa: CASSLDRGSNYGYTF
abundance: NA; d_gene: NA; v_gene: TRBV4-2; j_gene: TRBJ2-3; CDR3nt: TGTGCCAGCAGCCAAGCCGGGCATGCTGATACGCAGTATTTT; CDR3aa: CASSQAGHADTQYF
abundance: NA; d_gene: TRBD2; v_gene: TRBV7-2; j_gene: TRBJ2-7; CDR3nt: TGTGCCAGCAGACTAGCGGGGGGACTCTACGAGCAGTACTTC; CDR3aa: CASRLAGGLYEQYF
abundance: NA; d_gene: NA; v_gene: TRBV7-9; j_gene: TRBJ1-6; CDR3nt: TGTGCCAGCAGCGTAGGGGACACTAATTCACCCCTCCACTTT; CDR3aa: CASSVGDTNSPLHF
abundance: NA; d_gene: NA; v_gene: TRBV18; j_gene: TRBJ1-2; CDR3nt: TGTGCCAGCTCACCACCGGTCAGCACGTACTATGGCTACACCTTC; CDR3aa: CASSPPVSTYYGYTF
abundance: NA; d_gene: NA; v_gene: TRBV5-1; j_gene: TRBJ1-2; CDR3nt: TGCGCCAGCAGCTTGGAGGCAGGGAGTAGGTATGGCTACACCTTC; CDR3aa: CASSLEAGSRYGYTF
abundance: NA; d_gene: NA; v_gene: TRBV19; j_gene: TRBJ1-5; CDR3nt: TGTGCCAGTAGTATGGGGCGTAGGGATCAGCCCCAGCATTTT; CDR3aa: CASSMGRRDQPQHF
abundance: NA; d_gene: TRBD1; v_gene: TRBV28; j_gene: TRBJ1-3; CDR3nt: TGTGCCAGCTTGGGAAACACGGGACAGGGAACCTCTGGAAACACCATATATTTT; CDR3aa: CASLGNTGQGTSGNTIYF
abundance: NA; d_gene: TRBD1; v_gene: TRBV29-1; j_gene: TRBJ2-1; CDR3nt: TGCAGCGGGGACAGGGGAAGGAATGAGCAGTTCTTC; CDR3aa: CSGDRGRNEQFF
abundance: NA; d_gene: NA; v_gene: TRBV5-5; j_gene: TRBJ1-1; CDR3nt: TGTGCCAGCAGCTTGGTGGCAGATACTTCAGCTTTCTTT; CDR3aa: CASSLVADTSAFF
abundance: NA; d_gene: NA; v_gene: TRBV27; j_gene: TRBJ1-5; CDR3nt: TGTGCCAGCAGTCCCGACTTCGTTAGCAATCAGCCCCAGCATTTT; CDR3aa: CASSPDFVSNQPQHF
abundance: NA; d_gene: NA; v_gene: TRBV7-2; j_gene: TRBJ2-1; CDR3nt: TGTGCCAGCAACCAGCGGACAGACGGCAATGAGCAGTTCTTC; CDR3aa: CASNQRTDGNEQFF
abundance: NA; d_gene: TRBD2; v_gene: TRBV4-3; j_gene: TRBJ2-3; CDR3nt: TGCGCCAGCAGCGAGGGACTAGCGGCGACAGATACGCAGTATTTT; CDR3aa: CASSEGLAATDTQYF
abundance: few; d_gene: NA; v_gene: TRBV9; j_gene: TRBJ2-5; CDR3nt: TGTGCCAGCAGCGTAGGAGGCAGGGAGACCCAGTACTTC; CDR3aa: CASSVGGRETQYF
abundance: NA; d_gene: NA; v_gene: TRBV6-5; j_gene: TRBJ1-1; CDR3nt: TGTGCCAGCAGTTACTCGAGCGCGGCCCTTAGTGAAGCTTTCTTT; CDR3aa: CASSYSSAALSEAFF
abundance: few; d_gene: NA; v_gene: TRBV4-1; j_gene: TRBJ1-4; CDR3nt: TGCGCCAGCACACGAGGGATAGGAGAAAAACTGTTTTTT; CDR3aa: CASTRGIGEKLFF
abundance: NA; d_gene: NA; v_gene: TRBV20-1; j_gene: TRBJ1-2; CDR3nt: TGCAGCGTCGTGGGGCTCTATGGCTACACCTTC; CDR3aa: CSVVGLYGYTF
abundance: few; d_gene: NA; v_gene: TRBV2; j_gene: TRBJ1-1; CDR3nt: TGTGCCAGCAGTGAAAGTTGGTCAGCTAAAACTGAAGCTTTCTTT; CDR3aa: CASSESWSAKTEAFF
abundance: NA; d_gene: TRBD1; v_gene: TRBV19; j_gene: TRBJ1-6; CDR3nt: TGTGCCAGTAGTGTCGCTGACAGGGATTTCCCCCTCCACTTT; CDR3aa: CASSVADRDFPLHF